This record covers a single TCR beta chain. No antigen is known for it. The sample originates from a study of PD-1 blockade in classical Hodgkin lymphoma. Study findings and constraints: While CD8+ TCR diversity did not rise significantly by C4D1, CD4+ TCR diversity did. Baseline diversity resembling that of newly diagnosed patients was seen in complete responders.

Libraries were prepared by immunoSEQ multiplex PCR; TCRdb keeps only in-frame clonotypes and omits some of them. This sample carries under 30,000 clones, about 71% of them seen once, and the ten largest clones take around 3.7%. The CDR3 length is 14 residues. V was cut by 5 bases and J by 0 bases, with 10 bases left in between. CDR1 and CDR2 (germline): MGHRA, YSYEKL. The patients all showed relapse after autologous stem cell transplantation, while their brentuximab vedotin exposure varied. Complete response, partial response or progressive disease constituted the best response categories observed. The TCR comes from a human donor with classical Hodgkin lymphoma. The J gene is TRBJ1-1, the V gene TRBV4-1; D is unclear. The sequencing used peripheral blood mononuclear cells (PBMCs), collected before the second cycle of nivolumab. The CDR3 DNA reads as TGCGCCAGCAGCGCCCCAGCTTTGAACACTGAAGCTTTCTTT. It codes for CASSAPALNTEAFF.